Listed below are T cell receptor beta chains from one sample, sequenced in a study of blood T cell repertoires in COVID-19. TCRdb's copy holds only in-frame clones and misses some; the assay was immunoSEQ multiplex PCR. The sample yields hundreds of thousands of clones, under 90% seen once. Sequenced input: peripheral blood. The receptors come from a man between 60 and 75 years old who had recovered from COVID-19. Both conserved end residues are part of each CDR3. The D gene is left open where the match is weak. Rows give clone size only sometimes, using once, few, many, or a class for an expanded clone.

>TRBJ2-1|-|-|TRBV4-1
CASSPLAKSLREQFF
TGCGCCAGCAGCCCTCTAGCAAAATCTCTCCGGGAGCAGTTCTTC
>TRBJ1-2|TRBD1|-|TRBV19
CASTSGQGYGYTF
TGTGCCAGTACCTCGGGACAGGGCTATGGCTACACCTTC
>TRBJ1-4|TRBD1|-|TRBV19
CASRLQGQNEKLFF
TGTGCCAGTAGACTACAGGGACAGAATGAAAAACTGTTTTTT
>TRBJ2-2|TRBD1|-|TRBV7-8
CASSLALRGPNTGELFF
TGTGCCAGCAGCTTAGCGCTAAGGGGGCCGAACACCGGGGAGCTGTTTTTT
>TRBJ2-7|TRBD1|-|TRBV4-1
CASSLLRDRPYEQYF
TGCGCCAGCAGCCTACTCCGGGACAGACCCTACGAGCAGTACTTC
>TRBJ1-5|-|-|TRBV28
CASSYWDYGENSNQPQHF
TGTGCCAGCAGTTATTGGGACTACGGGGAGAATAGCAATCAGCCCCAGCATTTT
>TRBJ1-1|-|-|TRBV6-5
CASSPPTRGNTEAFF
TGTGCCAGCAGTCCACCTACCAGGGGGAACACTGAAGCTTTCTTT
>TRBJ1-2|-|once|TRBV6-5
CASSYSRGGGYGYTF
TGTGCCAGCAGTTACTCGAGAGGAGGAGGATATGGCTACACCTTC
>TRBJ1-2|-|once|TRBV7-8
CASSSPREGGYGYTF
TGTGCCAGCAGCTCTCCGAGGGAAGGAGGCTATGGCTACACCTTC
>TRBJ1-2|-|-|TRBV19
CASSMTGGAGFYGYTF
TGTGCCAGTAGTATGACCGGGGGGGCCGGTTTCTATGGCTACACCTTC
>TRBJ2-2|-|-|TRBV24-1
CATSPSRGGTGELFF
TGTGCCACCAGCCCCAGCCGAGGAGGCACCGGGGAGCTGTTTTTT
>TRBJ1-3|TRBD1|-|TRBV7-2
CASSQGQGSSGNTIYF
TGTGCCAGCAGCCAGGGACAGGGAAGCTCTGGAAACACCATATATTTT
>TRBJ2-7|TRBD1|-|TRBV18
CASSGQGSHEQYF
TGTGCCAGCTCGGGACAGGGGTCTCACGAGCAGTACTTC
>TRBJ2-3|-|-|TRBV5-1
CASSTTIKRGDTQYF
TGCGCCAGCAGCACCACGATAAAGCGCGGCGATACGCAGTATTTT
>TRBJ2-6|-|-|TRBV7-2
CASSPDGQELSNVLTF
TGTGCCAGCAGTCCGGACGGACAAGAGTTGTCCAACGTCCTGACTTTC
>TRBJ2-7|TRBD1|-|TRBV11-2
CASSTDRGRSEQYF
TGTGCCAGCAGCACAGACAGGGGGCGAAGCGAGCAGTACTTC
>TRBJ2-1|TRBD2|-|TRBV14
CASSLLGLAGKDEQFF
TGTGCCAGCAGCCTCCTAGGACTAGCGGGCAAAGATGAGCAGTTCTTC
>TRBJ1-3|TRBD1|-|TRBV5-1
CASSLRQGSGNTIYF
TGCGCCAGCAGCCTTCGACAGGGCTCTGGAAACACCATATATTTT
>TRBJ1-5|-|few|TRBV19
CASTLIFGGNQPQHF
TGTGCCAGCACCCTGATTTTCGGGGGGAATCAGCCCCAGCATTTT
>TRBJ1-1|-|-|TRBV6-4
CASSRTADTEAFF
TGTGCCAGCTCCCGGACTGCAGACACTGAAGCTTTCTTT
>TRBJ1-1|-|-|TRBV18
CASSVALGSVYAEAFF
TGTGCCAGCTCGGTAGCTCTGGGGAGCGTATACGCTGAAGCTTTCTTT
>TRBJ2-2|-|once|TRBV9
CASSLEGGYTGELFF
TGTGCCAGCAGCCTTGAGGGGGGGTACACCGGGGAGCTGTTTTTT
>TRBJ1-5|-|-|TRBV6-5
CASSINYSNQPQHF
TGTGCCAGCAGTATAAATTATAGCAATCAGCCCCAGCATTTT
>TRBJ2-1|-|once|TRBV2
CASKLAGYNEQFF
TGTGCCAGCAAACTAGCTGGCTACAATGAGCAGTTCTTC
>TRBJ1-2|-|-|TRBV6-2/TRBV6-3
CASSGQNYGYTF
TGTGCCAGCAGTGGACAGAACTATGGCTACACCTTC
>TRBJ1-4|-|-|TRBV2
CASRPGEDNEKLFF
TGTGCCAGCAGACCCGGAGAGGATAATGAAAAACTGTTTTTT
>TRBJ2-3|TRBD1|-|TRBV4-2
CASSQESGTVYSTQYF
TGTGCCAGCAGCCAAGAGTCCGGGACAGTGTATTCTACGCAGTATTTT
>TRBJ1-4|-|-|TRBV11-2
CASSVRNEKLFF
TGTGCCAGCAGCGTCAGGAATGAAAAACTGTTTTTT
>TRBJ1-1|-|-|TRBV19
CASSIDEYSVSTEAFF
TGTGCCAGTAGTATAGATGAGTACTCGGTAAGCACTGAAGCTTTCTTT
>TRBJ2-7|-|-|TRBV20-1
CSASWPQKVTAVTYEQYF
TGCAGTGCTAGTTGGCCCCAAAAAGTGACTGCTGTCACCTACGAGCAGTACTTC
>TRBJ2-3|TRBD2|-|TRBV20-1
CSARGAGLGADTQYF
TGCAGTGCTCGTGGAGCGGGATTAGGGGCAGATACGCAGTATTTT
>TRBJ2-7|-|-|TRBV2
CANGRPVPQGAKQYF
TGTGCCAACGGCCGCCCGGTTCCTCAAGGGGCCAAGCAGTACTTC
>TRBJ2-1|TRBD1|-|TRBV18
CASSPAGQGYNEQFF
TGTGCCAGCTCACCCGCGGGACAGGGCTACAATGAGCAGTTCTTC
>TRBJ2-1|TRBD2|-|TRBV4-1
CASSRPLAGVNNEQFF
TGCGCCAGCAGCCGACCACTAGCGGGGGTTAACAATGAGCAGTTCTTC
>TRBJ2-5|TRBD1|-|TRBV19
CASNRGPGETQYF
TGTGCCAGTAACAGGGGGCCCGGAGAGACCCAGTACTTC
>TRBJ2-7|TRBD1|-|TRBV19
CASSPTGGQGAYEQYF
TGTGCCAGTAGTCCCACGGGGGGACAGGGGGCTTACGAGCAGTACTTC
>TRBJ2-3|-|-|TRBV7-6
CASSLIAGVADTQYF
TGTGCCAGCAGCTTAATTGCGGGCGTAGCAGATACGCAGTATTTT
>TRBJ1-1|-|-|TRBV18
CASLYSQNTEAFF
TGTGCCAGCTTATACAGCCAGAACACTGAAGCTTTCTTT
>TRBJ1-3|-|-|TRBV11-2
CASSLTGVSGNTIYF
TGTGCCAGCAGCTTAACCGGGGTCTCTGGAAACACCATATATTTT
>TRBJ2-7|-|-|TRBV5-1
CASSLGQDYEQYF
TGCGCCAGCAGCTTGGGGCAGGACTACGAGCAGTACTTC
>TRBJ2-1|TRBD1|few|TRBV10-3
CAITGTGDNEQFF
TGTGCCATCACAGGGACAGGGGACAATGAGCAGTTCTTC
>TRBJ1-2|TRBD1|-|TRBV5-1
CASSRGHMDYGYTF
TGCGCCAGCAGCAGGGGGCATATGGACTATGGCTACACCTTC
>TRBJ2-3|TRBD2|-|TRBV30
CAWSVASGSSNTQYF
TGTGCCTGGAGTGTGGCAAGCGGGAGTTCAAATACGCAGTATTTT
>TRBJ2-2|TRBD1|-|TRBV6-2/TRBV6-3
CASTPGGANTGELFF
TGTGCCAGCACCCCAGGGGGCGCGAACACCGGGGAGCTGTTTTTT
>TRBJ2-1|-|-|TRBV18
CASSPPNRSNNEQFF
TGTGCCAGCTCACCACCGAACAGGTCTAACAATGAGCAGTTCTTC
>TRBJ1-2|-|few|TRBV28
CASSLLEGTGFGYGYTF
TGTGCCAGCAGTTTATTGGAGGGTACCGGTTTTGGCTATGGCTACACCTTC
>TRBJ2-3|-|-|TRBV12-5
CASGLPLGRSSTDTQYF
TGTGCTAGTGGTTTGCCTTTGGGGCGGAGTAGCACAGATACGCAGTATTTT
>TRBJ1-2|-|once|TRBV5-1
CASSLGQGFDGYTF
TGCGCCAGCAGCTTGGGCCAGGGATTTGATGGCTACACCTTC
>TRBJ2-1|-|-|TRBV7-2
CASSLVPGEQFF
TGTGCCAGCAGCTTAGTTCCAGGTGAGCAGTTCTTC
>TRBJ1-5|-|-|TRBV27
CASSRQASNQPQHF
TGTGCCAGCAGCCGACAGGCGAGCAATCAGCCCCAGCATTTT